The 12 T cell receptor beta chains listed next were all sequenced from one sample in a study of blood T cell repertoires in COVID-19 (dated by TCRdb to about 2020). The method was the immunoSEQ multiplex PCR assay. Not all clones reach the TCRdb copy of this immuneACCESS table, which keeps in-frame sequences only. Checked studies attribute under half of the gap to unresolved V genes and leave the rest unexplained. The sample table contains 250,000 to 350,000 clones; only one count was recorded for 89% of them. The ten largest make up around an eighth of the sample. Sequencing used peripheral blood. These receptors all come from a woman in her sixties with acute or convalescent COVID-19.

This chain joins TRBV19 and TRBJ2-7; TRBD1 aligns across 7 bases. The CDR3 runs 16 residues. Losses at the gene ends were 0 bases for V and 0 bases for J; bases not matched to a gene: 5. The germline V gene encodes CDR1 LNHDA and CDR2 SQIVND (reference sequence). The CDR3 spells CASSIDRGQSSYEQYF. As DNA, the CDR3 is TGTGCCAGTAGTATAGATCGGGGACAGAGCTCCTACGAGCAGTACTTC. Combining the CDR3 with reference TRBV19 and TRBJ2-7 gives the whole variable domain DGGITQSPKYLFRKEGQNVTLSCEQNLNHDAMYWYRQDPGQGLRLIYYSQIVNDFQKGDIAEGYSVSREKKESFPLTVTSAQKNPTAFYLCASSIDRGQSSYEQYFGPGTRLTVT.

The chain joins TRBV28 to TRBJ1-5; 10 positions agree with TRBD1. Germline CDR1 is MDHEN and CDR2 is SYDVKM. CDR3 length equals 13 residues. J lost 7 bases, V lost 4 bases, and 1 base had no gene match. The CDR3 sequence: CASSWGQGQPQHF. The CDR3 DNA reads TGTGCCAGCAGTTGGGGACAGGGGCAGCCCCAGCATTTT.

This chain joins TRBV9 and TRBJ2-1, with 7 bases fitting TRBD2. V lost 4 bases, J lost 9 bases, and 10 bases stayed unmatched. CDR3 size: 14 residues. Germline V lookup: CDR1 SGDLS, CDR2 YYNGEE. The CDR3 DNA reads TGTGCCAGCAGCCCAGCGGGGCGGGAGATTGAGCAGTTCTTC. Protein product: CASSPAGREIEQFF.

V gene TRBV24-1 combines with J gene TRBJ2-2; TRBD1 matches 7 bases. The trim removed 0 bases at V and 5 bases at J, leaving 8 bases unmatched. Germline assignment: CDR1 KGHDR and CDR2 SFDVKD. The CDR3 runs 17 residues. The CDR3 region is CATSDLRRDRATGELFF. The CDR3 region has the DNA TGTGCCACCAGTGATTTGAGACGAGACAGGGCTACCGGGGAGCTGTTTTTT.

This chain links TRBV27 with TRBJ1-1; D unresolved. The germline V gene encodes CDR1 MNHEY and CDR2 SMNVEV (reference sequence). V lost 2 bases and J 3 bases, leaving 7 bases between the germline ends. The CDR3 length is 13 residues. CDR3 sequence (DNA): TGTGCCAGCAGTTTAGCGGGGTACACTGAAGCTTTCTTT. Residues: CASSLAGYTEAFF.

The chain carries TRBV18 and TRBJ1-1; 9 bases agree with TRBD1. Germline V CDR1 and CDR2: KGHSH, LQKENI. The CDR3 is made up of 14 amino acids. After removal of 5 bases from V and 5 bases from J, the junction contained 6 bases not matched to a gene. CDR3 DNA sequence: TGTGCCAGCTCAGAAACAGGGGGCCGGACTGAAGCTTTCTTT. It translates to CASSETGGRTEAFF. The variable domain in full, with the rest retrieved from reference TRBV18 and TRBJ1-1, is NAGVMQNPRHLVRRRGQEARLRCSPMKGHSHVYWYRQLPEEGLKFMVYLQKENIIDESGMPKERFSAEFPKEGPSILRIQQVVRGDSAAYFCASSETGGRTEAFFGQGTRLTVV.

The chain combines TRBV7-9 with TRBJ1-3; D might be TRBD1 (5 bases). Trimming shortened V by 5 bases and J by 4 bases, and 12 bases separated the two germline ends. CDR3 length equals 14 residues. The germline CDR1 and CDR2 sequences are SEHNR and FQNEAQ (reference sequence). This CDR3 reads CASSRPAGGNTIYF. CDR3 DNA sequence: TGTGCCAGCAGCCGCCCGGCAGGGGGAAACACCATATATTTT. The variable domain in full, with the rest retrieved from reference TRBV7-9 and TRBJ1-3, is DTGVSQNPRHKITKRGQNVTFRCDPISEHNRLYWYRQTLGQGPEFLTYFQNEAQLEKSRLLSDRFSAERPKGSFSTLEIQRTEQGDSAMYLCASSRPAGGNTIYFGEGSWLTVV.

The rearrangement links TRBV6-1 to TRBJ2-7; D not resolved. The CDR3 is made up of 15 amino acids. The V and J ends lost 2 bases and 0 bases respectively, with 11 bases between them. CDR1 is MNHNS, CDR2 SASEGT, per germline. As DNA, the CDR3 is TGTGCCAGCAGTGAATTGTGGCAGGACTCCTACGAGCAGTACTTC. Translated: CASSELWQDSYEQYF.

This chain joins TRBV7-2 and TRBJ1-1, with a tentative D call TRBD1 (6 bases). The germline V and J ends were trimmed by 2 bases and 1 base, with 11 bases remaining between them. Germline V gene sequence: CDR1 SGHTA, CDR2 FQGNSA. CDR3 size: 15 residues. CDR3: CASSLSLGGNTEAFF. CDR3 coding DNA: TGTGCCAGCAGCTTATCTCTAGGGGGGAACACTGAAGCTTTCTTT.

CDR3 amino acids: CASSPTGPANYGYTF. CDR3 DNA: TGTGCCAGCAGTCCCACAGGGCCAGCTAACTATGGCTACACCTTC. The chain is built from TRBV28 and TRBJ1-2; maybe TRBD1 (6 bases). V shed 5 bases and J shed 0 bases, with 13 bases lying between them. Germline-derived CDR1 and CDR2 are MDHEN and SYDVKM. This CDR3 comprises 15 residues.

The chain recombines TRBV3-1 (or the pseudogene TRBV3-2) with TRBJ2-1, with TRBD2 identical over 7 bases. The CDR3 contains 16 residues. Losses at the gene ends were 4 bases for V and 6 bases for J; bases not matched to a gene: 12. From germline, CDR1 is LGHDT and CDR2 YNNKEL (reference sequence). The chain's CDR3 is CASSLGLTGTGNEQFF. Here the CDR3 DNA reads TGTGCCAGCAGCCTGGGACTAACTGGGACTGGCAATGAGCAGTTCTTC.

This chain joins TRBV7-9 and TRBJ2-7; D might be TRBD1 (7 bases). Trimming pared 5 bases from V and 5 bases from J, leaving 16 bases between. CDR3 size: 14 residues. CDR1 and CDR2 from the germline V gene are SEHNR and FQNEAQ (reference sequence). CDR3 DNA: TGTGCCAGCAGCCGGGGGACAGAGAACCACGAGCAGTACTTC. It yields the protein CASSRGTENHEQYF.